Each of the 14 T cell receptor beta chains below was sequenced from the same sample in a study of CD8 T cells in Susac syndrome. With random hexamers, reverse transcription was performed on roughly 0.45 to 1 ug of RNA. TCRdb ran MiXCR on the immunoSEQ multiplex PCR reads and lists one entry per CDR3 protein. The sample holds some 77,000 distinct CDR3 sequences, 93% seen once. Sequencing was done on a sample of CD4+ T cells from PBMCs. The source of these receptors is a human donor with Susac syndrome.

The rearrangement links TRBV2 to TRBJ1-2; TRBD1 aligns across 9 bases. The CDR3 has 15 residues. The germline gives CDR1 SNHLY, CDR2 FYNNEI. The trim removed 0 bases at V and 8 bases at J, leaving 7 bases unmatched. The CDR3, as DNA: TGTGCCAGCAGTGAAGCGCTGGGGACAGGGATGGGCTACACCTTC. Translation gives CASSEALGTGMGYTF.

The chain links TRBV15 to TRBJ1-1, with 7 positions matching TRBD1. Germline trimming cut 0 bases from V and 3 bases from J; bases unmatched to any gene: 13. Germline values: CDR1 LNHNV, CDR2 YYDKDF (reference sequence). This CDR3 region has 18 residues. The CDR3 is CATSRDLYSGGIHTEAFF. The CDR3 DNA is TGTGCCACCAGCAGAGATCTCTATTCAGGGGGTATTCACACTGAAGCTTTCTTT.

The gene calls are TRBV12-3 or TRBV12-4 and TRBJ2-7; D may correspond to TRBD1 or TRBD2 (7 bases each). The CDR3 length is 14 residues. The V gene lost 7 bases and the J gene lost 5 bases, with 18 bases spanning the gap. CDR3 nucleotide sequence: TGTGCCAGCAACGACAGGGAGGGAAGCGACGAGCAGTACTTC. This gives the protein CASNDREGSDEQYF.

This clonotype was found once. The chain links TRBV3-1 to TRBJ2-1; 8 bases agree with TRBD2. Trimming cost V 4 bases and J 8 bases; bases outside gene matches: 10. This CDR3 comprises 15 residues. Germline lookup yields CDR1 LGHDT and CDR2 YNNKEL (reference sequence). CDR3 loop: CASSPSGGGRDEQFF. DNA for the CDR3: TGTGCCAGCAGCCCCTCCGGCGGGGGGAGGGATGAGCAGTTCTTC.

This sequence joins TRBV28 and TRBJ1-2; D is ambiguous. The germline CDR1 and CDR2 sequences are MDHEN and SYDVKM. This CDR3 comprises 14 residues. Between the trimmed V and J ends, which lost 10 bases and 0 bases, there was a span of 15 bases. As DNA, the CDR3 is TGTGCCAACCCTATTCTTAGAGCTAACTATGGCTACACCTTC. Translating it yields CANPILRANYGYTF.

The chain has TRBV11-2 and TRBJ2-7; D tentatively fits TRBD1 or TRBD2 (5 bases each). The ends were cut back, 1 base at V and 3 bases at J, with 19 bases in the middle. Germline loops: CDR1 SGHAT, CDR2 FQNNGV. The CDR3 runs to 17 residues. The CDR3 DNA reads as TGTGCCAGCAGCTTAGTCACGGGGCAGATCACTCTCTACGAGCAGTACTTC. Protein sequence: CASSLVTGQITLYEQYF. Combining the CDR3 with reference TRBV11-2 and TRBJ2-7 gives the whole variable domain EAGVAQSPRYKIIEKRQSVAFWCNPISGHATLYWYQQILGQGPKLLIQFQNNGVVDDSQLPKDRFSAERLKGVDSTLKIQPAKLEDSAVYLCASSLVTGQITLYEQYFGPGTRLTVT.

The chain couples TRBV19 to TRBJ2-1, with unresolved D. Per the germline V gene, CDR1 is LNHDA and CDR2 is SQIVND (reference sequence). Between the trimmed V and J ends, which lost 4 bases and 4 bases, there was a span of 5 bases. This CDR3 has 12 amino acids. CDR3 protein: CASSTDYNEQFF. DNA of the CDR3: TGTGCCAGTAGTACGGATTACAATGAGCAGTTCTTC.

V is TRBV5-1 and J is TRBJ2-5; D not resolved. This CDR3 has 14 residues. Trimming removed 2 bases at V and 2 bases at J, with 10 bases between. Germline CDR1 and CDR2: SGHRS and YFSETQ. In nucleotides, the CDR3 is TGCGCCAGCAGCTTCATTGGGGATCAAGAGACCCAGTACTTC. Translation gives CASSFIGDQETQYF.

The chain couples TRBV20-1 to TRBJ1-6; no clear D gene. V lost 4 bases and J lost 7, with 11 bases in between. CDR3 length: 13 residues. Germline V gives CDR1 DFQATT, CDR2 SNEGSKA (reference sequence). The CDR3 DNA reads TGCAGTGCTACCGTCAGGCGGAATTCACCCCTCCACTTT. Its protein is CSATVRRNSPLHF.

The chain joins TRBV7-2 to TRBJ2-5; D is undetermined. The CDR3 extends over 14 amino acids. Trimming took 6 bases from V and 2 from J, leaving 13 bases between them. Germline V gene data show CDR1 as SGHTA and CDR2 as FQGNSA. This CDR3 reads CASSIARSQETQYF. The CDR3 region has the DNA TGTGCCAGCAGTATCGCACGATCACAAGAGACCCAGTACTTC.

The genes are TRBV6-2 or TRBV6-3 and TRBJ1-2, with unresolved D. The CDR3 covers 13 residues. The V end was cut by 5 bases, the J end by 6 bases, with 13 bases between. Germline values: CDR1 MNHEY, CDR2 SVGEGT. In DNA, the CDR3 is TGTGCCAGCAGTAGGTCGAGGAGGAATGGCTACACCTTC. The encoded protein is CASSRSRRNGYTF.

The V and J genes are TRBV12-5 and TRBJ2-1, with a possible D match to TRBD2 (5 bases). V shed 4 bases and J shed 8 bases, with 12 bases lying between them. CDR1 and CDR2 (germline): LGHNT, FRNRAP. The CDR3 contains 13 residues. The CDR3 nucleotides read TGTGCTAGTGGTTACACTGAGAGGGATGAGCAGTTCTTC. It yields the protein CASGYTERDEQFF.

V gene TRBV20-1 combines with J gene TRBJ2-7; D gene unclear. Trimming took off 1 base at V and 5 bases at J, with 18 bases between the two ends. Germline V gene lookup returns CDR1 DFQATT and CDR2 SNEGSKA (reference sequence). The CDR3 loop spans 15 amino acids. The CDR3: CSARASGLESDEQYF. The CDR3 region has the DNA TGCAGTGCTAGAGCTTCCGGGCTGGAGAGTGACGAGCAGTACTTC.

The chain recombines TRBV28 with TRBJ1-1; 7 nucleotides match TRBD1. The ends lost 0 bases at V and 1 base at J; junction bases unmatched: 2. CDR1 MDHEN and CDR2 SYDVKM come from the germline V gene. CDR3 length equals 15 residues. Written as DNA, the CDR3 is TGTGCCAGCAGTTTATGGGAGGGGGCGAACACTGAAGCTTTCTTT. This codes for CASSLWEGANTEAFF.